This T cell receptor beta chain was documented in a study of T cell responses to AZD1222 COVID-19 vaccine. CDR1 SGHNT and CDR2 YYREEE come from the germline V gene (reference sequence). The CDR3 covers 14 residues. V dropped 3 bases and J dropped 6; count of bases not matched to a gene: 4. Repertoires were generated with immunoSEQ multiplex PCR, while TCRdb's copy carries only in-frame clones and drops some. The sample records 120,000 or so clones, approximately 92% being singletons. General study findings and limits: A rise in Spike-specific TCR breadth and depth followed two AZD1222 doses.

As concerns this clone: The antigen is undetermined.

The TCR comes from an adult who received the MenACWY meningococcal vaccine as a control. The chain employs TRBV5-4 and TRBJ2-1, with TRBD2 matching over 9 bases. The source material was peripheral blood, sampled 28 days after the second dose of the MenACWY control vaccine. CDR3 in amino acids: CASSWAGGRNEQFF. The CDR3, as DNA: TGTGCCAGCAGCTGGGCGGGAGGGCGCAATGAGCAGTTCTTC. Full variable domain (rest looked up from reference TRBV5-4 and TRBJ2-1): ETGVTQSPTHLIKTRGQQVTLRCSSQSGHNTVSWYQQALGQGPQFIFQYYREEENGRGNFPPRFSGLQFPNYSSELNVNALELDDSALYLCASSWAGGRNEQFFGPGTRLTVL.